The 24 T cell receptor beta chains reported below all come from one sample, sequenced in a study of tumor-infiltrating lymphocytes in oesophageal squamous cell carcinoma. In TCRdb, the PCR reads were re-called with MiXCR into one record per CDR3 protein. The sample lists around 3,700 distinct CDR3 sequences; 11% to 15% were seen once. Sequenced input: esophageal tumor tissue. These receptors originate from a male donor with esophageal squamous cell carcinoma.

DNA of the CDR3: TGTGCCAGTAAGGGAGGGGACTGGGGCAATCAGCCCCAGCATTTT. Its protein is CASKGGDWGNQPQHF. The chain combines TRBV19 with TRBJ1-5; D might be TRBD1 (5 bases). The germline V gene encodes CDR1 LNHDA and CDR2 SQIVND (reference sequence). The CDR3 totals 15 residues. V lost 7 bases, J lost 2 bases, and 15 bases lay in between. Using reference TRBV19 and TRBJ1-5 for the parts outside the CDR3, the full variable domain is DGGITQSPKYLFRKEGQNVTLSCEQNLNHDAMYWYRQDPGQGLRLIYYSQIVNDFQKGDIAEGYSVSREKKESFPLTVTSAQKNPTAFYLCASKGGDWGNQPQHFGDGTRLSIL.

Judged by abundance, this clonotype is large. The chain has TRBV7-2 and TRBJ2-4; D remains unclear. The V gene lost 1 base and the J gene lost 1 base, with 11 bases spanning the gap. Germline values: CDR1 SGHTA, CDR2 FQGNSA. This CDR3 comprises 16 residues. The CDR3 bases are TGTGCCAGCAGCTTAGTTACCGGGCTGGCCAAAAACATTCAGTACTTC. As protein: CASSLVTGLAKNIQYF.

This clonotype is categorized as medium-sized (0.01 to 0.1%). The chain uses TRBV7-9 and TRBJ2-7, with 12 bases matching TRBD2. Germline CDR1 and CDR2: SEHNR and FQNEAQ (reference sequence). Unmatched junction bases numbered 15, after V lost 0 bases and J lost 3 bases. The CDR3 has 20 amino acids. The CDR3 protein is CASSLAWSLSGTSGHYEQYF. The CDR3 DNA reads TGTGCCAGCAGCTTAGCCTGGTCCTTATCCGGGACTAGCGGGCACTACGAGCAGTACTTC.

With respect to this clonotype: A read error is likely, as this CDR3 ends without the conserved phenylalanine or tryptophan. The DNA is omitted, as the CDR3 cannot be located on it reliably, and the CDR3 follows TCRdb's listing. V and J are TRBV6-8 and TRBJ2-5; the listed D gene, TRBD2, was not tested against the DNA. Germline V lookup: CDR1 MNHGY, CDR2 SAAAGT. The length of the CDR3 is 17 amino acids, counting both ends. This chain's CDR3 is CASSYVILGSPSSTLGT.

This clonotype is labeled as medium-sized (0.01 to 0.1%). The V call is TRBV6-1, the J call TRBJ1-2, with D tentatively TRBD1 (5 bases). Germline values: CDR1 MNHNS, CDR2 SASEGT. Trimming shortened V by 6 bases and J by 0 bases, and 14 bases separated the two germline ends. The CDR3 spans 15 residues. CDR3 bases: TGTGCCAGCAGCAGGGCCCGGCAACCTAACTATGGCTACACCTTC. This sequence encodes CASSRARQPNYGYTF.

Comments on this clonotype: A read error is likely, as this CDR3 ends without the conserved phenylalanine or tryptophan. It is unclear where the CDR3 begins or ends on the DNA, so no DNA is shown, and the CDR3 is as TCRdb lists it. The chain's CDR3 is CASSYSRLA. This chain connects TRBV6-6 to TRBJ2-5; TRBD2 is the table's D call and was not checked against the DNA. The CDR3 spans 9 residues, counting both ends. CDR1 MNHNY and CDR2 SVGAGI come from the germline V gene (reference sequence).

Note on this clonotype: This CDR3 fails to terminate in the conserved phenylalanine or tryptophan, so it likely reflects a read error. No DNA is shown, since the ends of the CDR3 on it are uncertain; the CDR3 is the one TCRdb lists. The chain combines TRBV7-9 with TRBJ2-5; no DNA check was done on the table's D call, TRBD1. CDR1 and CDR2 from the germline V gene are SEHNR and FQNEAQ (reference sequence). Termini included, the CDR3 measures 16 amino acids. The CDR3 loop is CGSSEGTEYYGYTFGS.

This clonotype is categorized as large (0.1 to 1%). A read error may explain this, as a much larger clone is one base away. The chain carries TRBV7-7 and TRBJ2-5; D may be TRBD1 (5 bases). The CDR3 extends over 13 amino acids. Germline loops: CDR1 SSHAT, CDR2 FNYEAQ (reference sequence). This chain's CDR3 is CASSHGAFGEQYF. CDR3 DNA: TGTGCTAGCAGCCATGGGGCTTTCGGTGAGCAGTACTTC.

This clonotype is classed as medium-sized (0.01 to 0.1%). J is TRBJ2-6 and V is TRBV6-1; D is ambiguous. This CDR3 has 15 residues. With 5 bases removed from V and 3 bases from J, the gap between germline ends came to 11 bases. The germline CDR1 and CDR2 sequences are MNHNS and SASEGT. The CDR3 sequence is CASSLGLIGANVLTF. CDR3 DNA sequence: TGTGCCAGCAGTCTCGGATTAATTGGGGCCAACGTCCTGACTTTC.

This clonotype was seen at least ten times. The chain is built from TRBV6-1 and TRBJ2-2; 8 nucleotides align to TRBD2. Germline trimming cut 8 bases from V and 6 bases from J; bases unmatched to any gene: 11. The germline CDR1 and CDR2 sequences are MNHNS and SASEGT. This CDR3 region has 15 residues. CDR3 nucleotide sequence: TGTGCCAGCGAACTAGCGGTCGGGGGCCCCGGGGAGCTGTTTTTT. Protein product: CASELAVGGPGELFF.

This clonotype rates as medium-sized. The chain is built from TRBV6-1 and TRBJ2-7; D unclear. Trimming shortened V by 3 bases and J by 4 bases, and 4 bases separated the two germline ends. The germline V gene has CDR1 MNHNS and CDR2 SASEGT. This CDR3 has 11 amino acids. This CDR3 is CASSDGYEQYF. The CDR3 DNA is TGTGCCAGCAGTGATGGGTACGAGCAGTACTTC.

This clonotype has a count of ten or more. The CDR3 DNA sequence: TGTGCCAGCAGCTTGAGGGCGAATCAGCCCCAGCATTTT. This gives the protein CASSLRANQPQHF. The V call is TRBV11-1, the J call TRBJ1-5; D ambiguous. Trimming pared 3 bases from V and 4 bases from J, leaving 7 bases between. This CDR3 has 13 amino acids. Germline values: CDR1 SGHAT, CDR2 FQDESV (reference sequence).

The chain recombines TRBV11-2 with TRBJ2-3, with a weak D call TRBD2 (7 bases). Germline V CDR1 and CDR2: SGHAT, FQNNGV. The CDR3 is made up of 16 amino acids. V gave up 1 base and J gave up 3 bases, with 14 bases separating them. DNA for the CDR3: TGTGCCAGCAGCTTAGTGTGGGGGGGGCTGACAGATACGCAGTATTTT. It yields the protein CASSLVWGGLTDTQYF. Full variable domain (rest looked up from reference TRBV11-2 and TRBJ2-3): EAGVAQSPRYKIIEKRQSVAFWCNPISGHATLYWYQQILGQGPKLLIQFQNNGVVDDSQLPKDRFSAERLKGVDSTLKIQPAKLEDSAVYLCASSLVWGGLTDTQYFGPGTRLTVL.

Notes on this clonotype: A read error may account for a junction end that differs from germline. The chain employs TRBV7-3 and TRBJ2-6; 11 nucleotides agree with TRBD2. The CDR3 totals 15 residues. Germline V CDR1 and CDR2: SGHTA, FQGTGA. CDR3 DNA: TGTGCCAGCAGCCTACCTCGTCTAGCGGGGGGCGATCTTCGGTTC. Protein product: CASSLPRLAGGDLRF.

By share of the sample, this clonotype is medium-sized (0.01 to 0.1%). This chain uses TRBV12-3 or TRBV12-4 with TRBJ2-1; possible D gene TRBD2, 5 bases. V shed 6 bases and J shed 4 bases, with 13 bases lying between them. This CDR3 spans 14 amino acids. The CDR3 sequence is CASRGLRAYNEQFF. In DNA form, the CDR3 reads TGTGCCAGCAGAGGACTCCGGGCTTACAATGAGCAGTTCTTC.

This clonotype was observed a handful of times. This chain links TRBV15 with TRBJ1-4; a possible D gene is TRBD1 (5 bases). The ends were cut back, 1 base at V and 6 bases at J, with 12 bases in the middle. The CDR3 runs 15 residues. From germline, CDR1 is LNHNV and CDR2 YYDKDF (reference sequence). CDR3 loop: CATSRVRDGHEKLFF. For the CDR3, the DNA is TGTGCCACCAGCAGAGTTCGGGACGGCCATGAAAAACTGTTTTTT.

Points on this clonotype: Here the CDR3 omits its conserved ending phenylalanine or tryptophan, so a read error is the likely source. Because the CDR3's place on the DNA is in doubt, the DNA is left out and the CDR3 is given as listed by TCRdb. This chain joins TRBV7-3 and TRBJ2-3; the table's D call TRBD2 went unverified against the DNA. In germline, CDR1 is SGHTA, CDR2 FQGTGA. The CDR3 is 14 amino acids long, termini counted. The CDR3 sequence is CASSLSQDEQFFGP.

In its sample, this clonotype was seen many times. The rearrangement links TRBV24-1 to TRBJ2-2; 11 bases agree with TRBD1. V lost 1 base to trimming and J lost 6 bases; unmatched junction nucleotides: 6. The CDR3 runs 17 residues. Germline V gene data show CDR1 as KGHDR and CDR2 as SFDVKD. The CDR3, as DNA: TGTGCCACCAGTGATTTACCCTCGGACAGGGGGCCCGGGGAGCTGTTTTTT. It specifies CATSDLPSDRGPGELFF.

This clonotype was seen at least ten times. The CDR3: CASIWQNLYNEQFF. CDR3 in DNA: TGTGCCAGCATTTGGCAAAACCTCTACAATGAGCAGTTCTTC. The chain employs TRBV2 and TRBJ2-1; D unresolved. Germline CDR1 SNHLY, CDR2 FYNNEI. Trimming shortened V by 7 bases and J by 3 bases, and 13 bases separated the two germline ends. This CDR3 is 14 amino acids long.

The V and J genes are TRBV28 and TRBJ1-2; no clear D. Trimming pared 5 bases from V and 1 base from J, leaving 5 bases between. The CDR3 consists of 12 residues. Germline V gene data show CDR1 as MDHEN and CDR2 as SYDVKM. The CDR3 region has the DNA TGTGCCAGCAGTATGCGTAACTATGGCTACACCTTC. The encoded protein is CASSMRNYGYTF.

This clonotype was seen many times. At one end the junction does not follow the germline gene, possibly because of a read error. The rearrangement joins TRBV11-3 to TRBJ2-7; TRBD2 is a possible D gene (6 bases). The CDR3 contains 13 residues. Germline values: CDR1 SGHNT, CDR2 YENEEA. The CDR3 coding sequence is TGTGCCAGCAGCTTAGAGGAGGGAGCACCCCTCCACTTC. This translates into CASSLEEGAPLHF. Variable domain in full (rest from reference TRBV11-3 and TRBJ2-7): EAGVVQSPRYKIIEKKQPVAFWCNPISGHNTLYWYLQNLGQGPELLIRYENEEAVDDSQLPKDRFSAERLKGVDSTLKIQPAELGDSAVYLCASSLEEGAPLHFGPGTRLTVT.

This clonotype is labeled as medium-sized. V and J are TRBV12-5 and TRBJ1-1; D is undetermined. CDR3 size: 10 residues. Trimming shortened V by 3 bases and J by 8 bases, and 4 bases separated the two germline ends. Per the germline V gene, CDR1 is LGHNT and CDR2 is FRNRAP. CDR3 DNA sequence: TGTGCTAGTGGTTTCAACGAAGCTTTCTTT. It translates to CASGFNEAFF.

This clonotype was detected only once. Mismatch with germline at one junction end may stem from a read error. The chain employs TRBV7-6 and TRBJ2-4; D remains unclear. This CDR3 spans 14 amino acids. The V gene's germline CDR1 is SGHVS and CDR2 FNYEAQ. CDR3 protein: CASGLVRSGYERYF. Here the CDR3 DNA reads TGTGCCAGCGGCTTAGTCAGGTCGGGCTACGAGCGGTACTTC. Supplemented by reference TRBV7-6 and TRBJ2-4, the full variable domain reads GAGVSQSPRYKVTKRGQDVALRCDPISGHVSLYWYRQALGQGPEFLTYFNYEAQQDKSGLPNDRFSAERPEGSISTLTIQRTEQRDSAMYRCASGLVRSGYERYFGAGTRLSVL.

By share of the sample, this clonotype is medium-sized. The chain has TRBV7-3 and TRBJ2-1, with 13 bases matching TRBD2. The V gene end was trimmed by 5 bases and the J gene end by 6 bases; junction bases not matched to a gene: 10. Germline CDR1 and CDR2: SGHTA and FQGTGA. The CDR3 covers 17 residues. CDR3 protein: CASSPRRLAGGLNEQFF. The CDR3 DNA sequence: TGTGCCAGCAGCCCCCGAAGACTAGCGGGGGGACTCAATGAGCAGTTCTTC.